This T cell receptor beta chain is drawn from a study of long-term antiretroviral therapy in people with HIV. General observations from the study: Clones showing expansion before ART dominated the repertoire at all time points. Repertoires in HIV (unlike those of controls) had narrower CDR3 length ranges.

This CDR3 region has 14 residues. The germline V and J ends were trimmed by 4 bases and 0 bases, with 10 bases remaining between them. The germline CDR1 and CDR2 sequences are MNHEY and SVGAGI. There were about 1-11 million cryopreserved PBMC in the samples before DNA extraction. An immunoSEQ assay, version v3.0, was performed at survey level. The target of sequencing was 40,000-50,000 T-cell genomes per sample. Sequenced by immunoSEQ multiplex PCR; TCRdb stores in-frame clones only, minus some. The table lists 23,000 or so clones, around 87% of them singletons. For this clone: The antigen remains unidentified.

The rearrangement joins TRBV6-5 to TRBJ2-7; D is possibly TRBD2 (6 bases). Source: unsorted PBMCs, taken 0.2 years before starting antiretroviral therapy. This receptor was obtained from a young man with HIV. CDR3 in amino acids: CASSLGGISYEQYF. The CDR3 DNA sequence: TGTGCCAGCAGTTTGGGCGGGATCTCCTACGAGCAGTACTTC.